A selection of T cell receptor beta chains follows, all from one sample in a study of blood T cells in healthy people across ages. A single record per CDR3 protein comes from TCRdb applying MiXCR to the 5' RACE reads. The table lists roughly 730,000 distinct CDR3 sequences, more than 50% of them singletons. The sample consisted of blood. Receptor source: a man aged 40-49 years in good health. Each CDR3 is given with its conserved first and last residue. Fields, in order: V gene, J gene, D gene, clone size, CDR3 DNA, CDR3 protein. D genes are given only for firm matches. Expanded clones get a size class; other rows say once, few or many, or leave the size out.

TRBV28	TRBJ1-6	TRBD1	once	TGTGCCAGCAGTCCAGGGGGACAGACATATTCACCCCTCCACTTT	CASSPGGQTYSPLHF
TRBV9	TRBJ2-7	TRBD2	-	TGTGCCAGCAGCGTAGCCGAGGCAGCGGGAGGGGACTACGAGCAGTACTTC	CASSVAEAAGGDYEQYF
TRBV3-1	TRBJ2-3	TRBD2	-	TGTGCCAGCACCTTATCCGGAGCGGGAGGTACCCGGGACGGTACGCAGTATTTT	CASTLSGAGGTRDGTQYF
TRBV4-2	TRBJ2-7	-	-	TGTGTCAGCAGCCCGCCTGACGATTACGAGCAGTACTTC	CVSSPPDDYEQYF
TRBV20-1	TRBJ2-7	TRBD2	few	TGCAGTGCTAGTTCTACTAGCGGGAGGCCCCGTTACCGCGAGCAGTACTTC	CSASSTSGRPRYREQYF
TRBV20-1	TRBJ2-1	TRBD2	-	TGCAGTGCTAGAGATCGGAGACTAGCGGGAGCAAATGAGCAGTTCTTC	CSARDRRLAGANEQFF
TRBV5-1	TRBJ1-4	TRBD1	-	TGCGCCAGCAGCTCAGAGCCGGGGACAGATAAAGAAAAACTGTTTTTT	CASSSEPGTDKEKLFF
TRBV6-5	TRBJ2-1	-	-	TGTGCCAGCAGTTATATTGGCAGGGGGGTTAATGAGCAGTTCTTC	CASSYIGRGVNEQFF
TRBV7-3	TRBJ2-7	-	few	TGTGCCAGCAGCCCCACCGGAGGGGGGCTCAACTCCTACGAGCAGTACTTC	CASSPTGGGLNSYEQYF
TRBV12-3/TRBV12-4	TRBJ1-2	-	-	TGTGCCAGCAGCCCTACCGAGCGCTATGGCTACACCTTC	CASSPTERYGYTF
TRBV7-6	TRBJ1-1	-	-	TGTGCCAGCAGTGAAATACCTGCGGGGGCACCGAACACTGAAGCTTTCTTT	CASSEIPAGAPNTEAFF
TRBV7-9	TRBJ1-1	TRBD1	-	TGTGCCAGCAGCCCGGGACAGAAGAACACTGAAGCTTTCTTT	CASSPGQKNTEAFF
TRBV28	TRBJ2-3	-	-	TGTGCCAGCGGGCGGGTAGCAGATACGCAGTATTTT	CASGRVADTQYF
TRBV6-1	TRBJ2-7	-	-	TGTGCCAGCAGTGACCTTCTGACAGTTACCTACGAGCAGTACTTC	CASSDLLTVTYEQYF
TRBV20-1	TRBJ2-1	TRBD2	-	TGCAGTGCTAGAATGCGACTAGCGATGAATGAGCAGTTCTTC	CSARMRLAMNEQFF
TRBV28	TRBJ2-3	-	-	TGTGCCAGCATGGGACATCAGGAAGATACGCAGTATTTT	CASMGHQEDTQYF
TRBV28	TRBJ1-5	-	-	TGTGCCAGCAGCTCGAGACAATGTAGCAATCAGCCCCAGCATTTT	CASSSRQCSNQPQHF
TRBV20-1	TRBJ2-3	-	-	TGCAGTGCTAGAGATGGCCTAGGAGTGGATACGCAGTATTTT	CSARDGLGVDTQYF